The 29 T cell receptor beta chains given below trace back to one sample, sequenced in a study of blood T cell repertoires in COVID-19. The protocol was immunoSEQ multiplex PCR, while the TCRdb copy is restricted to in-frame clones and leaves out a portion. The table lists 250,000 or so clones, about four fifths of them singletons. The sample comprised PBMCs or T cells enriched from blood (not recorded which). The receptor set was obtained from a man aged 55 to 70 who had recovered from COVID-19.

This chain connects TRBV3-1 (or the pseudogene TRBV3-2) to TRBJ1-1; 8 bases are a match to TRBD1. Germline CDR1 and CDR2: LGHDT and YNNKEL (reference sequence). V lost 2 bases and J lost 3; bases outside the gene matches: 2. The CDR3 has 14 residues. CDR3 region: CASSQTGGDTEAFF. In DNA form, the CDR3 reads TGTGCCAGCAGCCAAACAGGGGGGGACACTGAAGCTTTCTTT.

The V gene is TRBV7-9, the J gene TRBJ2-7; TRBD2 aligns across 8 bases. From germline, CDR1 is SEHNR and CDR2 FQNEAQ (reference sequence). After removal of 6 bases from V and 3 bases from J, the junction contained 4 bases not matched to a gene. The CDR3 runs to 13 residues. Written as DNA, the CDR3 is TGTGCCAGCAGTCCTAGCGGGCGCTACGAGCAGTACTTC. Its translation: CASSPSGRYEQYF.

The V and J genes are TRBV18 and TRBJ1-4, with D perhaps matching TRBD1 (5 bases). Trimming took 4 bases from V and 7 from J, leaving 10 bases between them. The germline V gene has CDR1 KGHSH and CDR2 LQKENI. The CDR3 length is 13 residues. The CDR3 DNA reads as TGTGCCAGCTCACAGGGACTTGGTGAAAAACTGTTTTTT. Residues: CASSQGLGEKLFF.

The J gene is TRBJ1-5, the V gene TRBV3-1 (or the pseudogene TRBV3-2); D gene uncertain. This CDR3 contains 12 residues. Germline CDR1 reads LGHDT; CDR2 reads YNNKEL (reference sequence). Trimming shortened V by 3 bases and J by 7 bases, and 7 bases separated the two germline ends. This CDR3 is CASSQGRQPQHF. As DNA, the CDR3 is TGTGCCAGCAGCCAGGGGAGGCAGCCCCAGCATTTT.

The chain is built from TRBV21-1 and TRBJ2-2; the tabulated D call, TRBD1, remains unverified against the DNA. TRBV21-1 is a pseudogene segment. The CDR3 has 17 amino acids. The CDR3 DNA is TGTGCCAGCAGCATACGGACAGGGGGCAACCCCACCGGGGAGCTGTTTTTT. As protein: CASSIRTGGNPTGELFF.

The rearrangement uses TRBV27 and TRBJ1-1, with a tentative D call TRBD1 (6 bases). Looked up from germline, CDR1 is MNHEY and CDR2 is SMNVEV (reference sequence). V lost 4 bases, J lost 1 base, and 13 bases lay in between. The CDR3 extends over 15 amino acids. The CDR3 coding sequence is TGTGCCAGCAGTTCCCTGGACAGTCCGAACACTGAAGCTTTCTTT. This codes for CASSSLDSPNTEAFF.

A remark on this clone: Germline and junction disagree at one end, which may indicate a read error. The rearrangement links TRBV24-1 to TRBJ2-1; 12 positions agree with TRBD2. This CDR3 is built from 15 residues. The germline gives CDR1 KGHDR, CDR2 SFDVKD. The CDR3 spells CATSDLAGGYSEQFF. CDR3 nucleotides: TGTGCCACCAGTGATCTAGCGGGGGGGTACAGTGAGCAGTTCTTC.

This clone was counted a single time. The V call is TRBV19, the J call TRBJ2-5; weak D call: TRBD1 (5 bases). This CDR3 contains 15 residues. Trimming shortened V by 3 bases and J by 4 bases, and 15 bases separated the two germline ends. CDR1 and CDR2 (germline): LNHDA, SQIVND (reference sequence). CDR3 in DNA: TGTGCCAGTAGTATTGATGCGAGTGGGGCAGAGACCCAGTACTTC. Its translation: CASSIDASGAETQYF.

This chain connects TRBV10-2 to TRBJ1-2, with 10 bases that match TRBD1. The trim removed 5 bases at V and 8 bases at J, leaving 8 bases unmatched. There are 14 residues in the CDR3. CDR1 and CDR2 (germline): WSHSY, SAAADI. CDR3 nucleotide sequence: TGCGCCAGCAGTCCGGGACAGGGGTTGTTAGGCTACACCTTC. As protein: CASSPGQGLLGYTF.

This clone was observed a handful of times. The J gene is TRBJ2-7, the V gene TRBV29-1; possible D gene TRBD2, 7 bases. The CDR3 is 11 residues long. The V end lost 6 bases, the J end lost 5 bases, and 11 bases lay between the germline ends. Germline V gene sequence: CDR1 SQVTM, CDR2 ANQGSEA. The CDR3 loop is CSVRGRDEQYF. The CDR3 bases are TGCAGCGTAAGGGGGAGGGACGAGCAGTACTTC.

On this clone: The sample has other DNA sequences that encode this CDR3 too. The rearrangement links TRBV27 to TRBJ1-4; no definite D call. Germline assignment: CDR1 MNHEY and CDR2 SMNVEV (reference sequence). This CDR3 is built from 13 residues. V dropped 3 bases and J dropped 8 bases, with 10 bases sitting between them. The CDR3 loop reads CASSFSGYEKLFF. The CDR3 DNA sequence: TGTGCCAGCAGTTTCTCGGGGTACGAAAAACTGTTTTTT.

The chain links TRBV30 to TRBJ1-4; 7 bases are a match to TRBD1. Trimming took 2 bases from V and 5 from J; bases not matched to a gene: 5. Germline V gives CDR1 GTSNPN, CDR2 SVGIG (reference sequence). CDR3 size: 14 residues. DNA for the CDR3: TGTGCCTGGAGTCGGGACAGACAAAATGAAAAACTGTTTTTT. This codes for CAWSRDRQNEKLFF.

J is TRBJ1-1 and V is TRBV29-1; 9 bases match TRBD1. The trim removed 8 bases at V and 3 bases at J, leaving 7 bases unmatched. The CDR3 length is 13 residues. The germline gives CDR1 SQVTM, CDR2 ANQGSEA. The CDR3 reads CSTRTGDDTEAFF. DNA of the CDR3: TGCAGCACCCGGACAGGGGATGACACTGAAGCTTTCTTT.

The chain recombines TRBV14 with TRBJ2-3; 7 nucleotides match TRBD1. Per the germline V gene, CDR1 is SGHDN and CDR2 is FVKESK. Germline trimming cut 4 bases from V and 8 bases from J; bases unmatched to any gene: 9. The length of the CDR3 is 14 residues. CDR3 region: CASSPGTPGGTQYF. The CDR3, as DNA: TGTGCCAGCAGCCCGGGGACCCCAGGGGGTACGCAGTATTTT.

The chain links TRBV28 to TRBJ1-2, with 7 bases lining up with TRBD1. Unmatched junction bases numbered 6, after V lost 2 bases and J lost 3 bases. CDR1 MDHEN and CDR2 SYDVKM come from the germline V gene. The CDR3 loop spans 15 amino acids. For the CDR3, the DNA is TGTGCCAGCAGTTTAGGAGGGGGCGGGGACTATGGCTACACCTTC. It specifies CASSLGGGGDYGYTF.

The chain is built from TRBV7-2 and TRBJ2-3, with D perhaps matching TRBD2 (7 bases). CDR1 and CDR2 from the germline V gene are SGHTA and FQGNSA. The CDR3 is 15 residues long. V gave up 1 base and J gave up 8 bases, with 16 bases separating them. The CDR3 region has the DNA TGTGCCAGCAGCTTAGTCGGGGGGCTACGGGGTACGCAGTATTTT. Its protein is CASSLVGGLRGTQYF.

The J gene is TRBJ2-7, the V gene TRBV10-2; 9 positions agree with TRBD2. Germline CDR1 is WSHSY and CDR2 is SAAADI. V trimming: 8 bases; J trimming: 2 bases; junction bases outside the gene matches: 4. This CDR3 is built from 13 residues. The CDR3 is CASALAGTYEQYF. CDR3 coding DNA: TGCGCCAGCGCGCTAGCGGGGACCTACGAGCAGTACTTC.

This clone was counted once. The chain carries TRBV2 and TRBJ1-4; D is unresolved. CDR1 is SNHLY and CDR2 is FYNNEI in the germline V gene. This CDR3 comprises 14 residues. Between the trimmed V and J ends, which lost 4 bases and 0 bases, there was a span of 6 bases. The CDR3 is CASSVLPTNEKLFF. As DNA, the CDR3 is TGTGCCAGCAGTGTTCTTCCAACTAATGAAAAACTGTTTTTT.

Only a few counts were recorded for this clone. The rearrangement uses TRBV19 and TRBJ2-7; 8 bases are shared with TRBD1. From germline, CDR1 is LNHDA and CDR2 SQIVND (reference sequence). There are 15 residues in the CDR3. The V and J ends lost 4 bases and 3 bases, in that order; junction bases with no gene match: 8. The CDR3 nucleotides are TGTGCCAGTAGTAAAGGACAGGGCATTATCTACGAGCAGTACTTC. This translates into CASSKGQGIIYEQYF.

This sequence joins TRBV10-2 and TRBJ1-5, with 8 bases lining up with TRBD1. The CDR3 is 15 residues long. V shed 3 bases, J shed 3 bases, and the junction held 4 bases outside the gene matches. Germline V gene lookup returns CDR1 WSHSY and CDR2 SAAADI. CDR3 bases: TGCGCCAGCAGTGACGGACAGGGCAACAATCAGCCCCAGCATTTT. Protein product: CASSDGQGNNQPQHF.

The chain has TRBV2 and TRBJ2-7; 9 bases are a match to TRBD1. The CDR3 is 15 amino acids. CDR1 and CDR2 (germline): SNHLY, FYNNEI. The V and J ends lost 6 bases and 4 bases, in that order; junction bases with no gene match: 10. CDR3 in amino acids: CASRAPGTGTYEQYF. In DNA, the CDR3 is TGTGCCAGCAGGGCCCCCGGGACAGGGACGTACGAGCAGTACTTC.

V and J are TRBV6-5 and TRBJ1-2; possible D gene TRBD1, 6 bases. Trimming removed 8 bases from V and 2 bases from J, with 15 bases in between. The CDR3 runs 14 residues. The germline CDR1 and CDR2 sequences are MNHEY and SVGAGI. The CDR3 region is CASARVGTNYGYTF. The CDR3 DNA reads TGTGCCAGCGCCCGGGTGGGGACAAACTATGGCTACACCTTC.

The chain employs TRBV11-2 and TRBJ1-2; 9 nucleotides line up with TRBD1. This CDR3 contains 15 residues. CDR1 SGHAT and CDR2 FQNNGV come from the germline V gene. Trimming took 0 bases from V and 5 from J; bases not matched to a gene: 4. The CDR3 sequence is CASSLDIGQGYGYTF. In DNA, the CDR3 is TGTGCCAGCAGCTTAGACATTGGACAGGGGTATGGCTACACCTTC. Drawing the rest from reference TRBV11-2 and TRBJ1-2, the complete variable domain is EAGVAQSPRYKIIEKRQSVAFWCNPISGHATLYWYQQILGQGPKLLIQFQNNGVVDDSQLPKDRFSAERLKGVDSTLKIQPAKLEDSAVYLCASSLDIGQGYGYTFGSGTRLTVV.

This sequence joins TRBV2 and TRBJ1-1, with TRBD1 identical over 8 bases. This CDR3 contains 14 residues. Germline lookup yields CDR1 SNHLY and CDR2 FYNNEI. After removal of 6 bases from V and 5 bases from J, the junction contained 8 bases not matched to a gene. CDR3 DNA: TGTGCCAGCAGCGCAGGGGGCCCTGCTACTGAAGCTTTCTTT. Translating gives CASSAGGPATEAFF.

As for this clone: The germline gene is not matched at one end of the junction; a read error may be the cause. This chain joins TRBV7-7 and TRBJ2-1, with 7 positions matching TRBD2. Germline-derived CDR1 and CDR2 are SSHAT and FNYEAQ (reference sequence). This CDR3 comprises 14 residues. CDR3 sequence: CASSPAGHPHEQFF. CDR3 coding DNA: TGTGCTAGCAGCCCAGCGGGGCACCCACATGAGCAGTTCTTC.

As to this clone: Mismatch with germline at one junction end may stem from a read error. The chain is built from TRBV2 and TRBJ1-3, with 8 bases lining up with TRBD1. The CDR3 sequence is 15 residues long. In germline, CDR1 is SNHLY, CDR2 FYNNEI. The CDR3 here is CASREGTGLGNTIYF. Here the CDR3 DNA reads TGTGCCAGCAGGGAAGGGACAGGCCTTGGAAACACCATATATTTT. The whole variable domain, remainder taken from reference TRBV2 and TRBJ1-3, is EPEVTQTPSHQVTQMGQEVILRCVPISNHLYFYWYRQILGQKVEFLVSFYNNEISEKSEIFDDQFSVERPDGSNFTLKIRSTKLEDSAMYFCASREGTGLGNTIYFGEGSWLTVV.

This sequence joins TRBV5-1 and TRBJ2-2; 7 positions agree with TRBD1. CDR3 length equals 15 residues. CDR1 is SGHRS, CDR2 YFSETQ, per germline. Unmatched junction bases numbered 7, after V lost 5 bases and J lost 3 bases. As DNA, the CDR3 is TGCGCCAGCAGGTCAAGGACAGGAGACACCGGGGAGCTGTTTTTT. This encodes CASRSRTGDTGELFF.

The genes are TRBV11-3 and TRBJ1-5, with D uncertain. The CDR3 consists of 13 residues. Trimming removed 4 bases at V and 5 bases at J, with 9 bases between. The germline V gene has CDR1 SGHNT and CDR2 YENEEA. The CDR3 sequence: CASSSGGHQPQHF. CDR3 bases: TGTGCCAGCAGCTCTGGTGGCCATCAGCCCCAGCATTTT.

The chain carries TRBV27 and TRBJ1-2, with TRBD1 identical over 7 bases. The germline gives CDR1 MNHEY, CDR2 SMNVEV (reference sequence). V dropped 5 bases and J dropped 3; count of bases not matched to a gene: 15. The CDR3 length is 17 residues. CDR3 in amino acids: CASSPSQGRVEDYGYTF. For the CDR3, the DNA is TGTGCCAGCAGTCCCTCACAGGGGCGGGTAGAGGACTATGGCTACACCTTC.